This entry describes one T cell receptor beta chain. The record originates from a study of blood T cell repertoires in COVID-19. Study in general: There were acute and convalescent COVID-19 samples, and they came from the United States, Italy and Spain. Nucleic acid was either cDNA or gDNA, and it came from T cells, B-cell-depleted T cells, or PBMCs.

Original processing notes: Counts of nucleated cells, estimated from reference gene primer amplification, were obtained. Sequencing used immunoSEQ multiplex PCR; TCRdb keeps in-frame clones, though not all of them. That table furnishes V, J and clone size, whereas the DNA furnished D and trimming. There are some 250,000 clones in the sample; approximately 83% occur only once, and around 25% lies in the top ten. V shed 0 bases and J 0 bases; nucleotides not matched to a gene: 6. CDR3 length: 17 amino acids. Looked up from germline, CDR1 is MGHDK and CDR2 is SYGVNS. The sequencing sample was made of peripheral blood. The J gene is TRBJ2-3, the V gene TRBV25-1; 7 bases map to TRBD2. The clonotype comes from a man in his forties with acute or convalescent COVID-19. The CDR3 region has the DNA TGTGCCAGCAGTGAATATACCGGACTAGGGAGCACAGATACGCAGTATTTT. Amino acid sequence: CASSEYTGLGSTDTQYF. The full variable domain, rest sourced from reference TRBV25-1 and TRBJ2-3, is EADIYQTPRYLVIGTGKKITLECSQTMGHDKMYWYQQDPGMELHLIHYSYGVNSTEKGDLSSESTVSRIRTEHFPLTLESARPSHTSQYLCASSEYTGLGSTDTQYFGPGTRLTVL.